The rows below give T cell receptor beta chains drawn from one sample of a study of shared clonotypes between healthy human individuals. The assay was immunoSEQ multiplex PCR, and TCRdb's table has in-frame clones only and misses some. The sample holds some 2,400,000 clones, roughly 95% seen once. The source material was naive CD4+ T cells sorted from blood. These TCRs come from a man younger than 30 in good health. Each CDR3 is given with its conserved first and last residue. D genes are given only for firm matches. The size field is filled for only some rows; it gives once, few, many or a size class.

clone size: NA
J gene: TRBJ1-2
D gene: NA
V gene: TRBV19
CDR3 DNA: TGTGCCAGTACCAATGACAATTCCTATGGCTACACCTTC
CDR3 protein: CASTNDNSYGYTF

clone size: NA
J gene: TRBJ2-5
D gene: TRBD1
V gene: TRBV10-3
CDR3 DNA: TGTGCCATCAGTGATAAGGACAGGGATCAAGAGACCCAGTACTTC
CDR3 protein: CAISDKDRDQETQYF

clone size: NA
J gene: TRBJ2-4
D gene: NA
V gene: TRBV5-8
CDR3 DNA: TGTGCCAGCATCCCGAGGGGGGTAGCCAAAAACATTCAGTACTTC
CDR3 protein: CASIPRGVAKNIQYF

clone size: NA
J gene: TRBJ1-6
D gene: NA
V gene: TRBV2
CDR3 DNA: TGTGCCAGCAGTGCTCCACCGTCACCCCTCCACTTT
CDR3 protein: CASSAPPSPLHF

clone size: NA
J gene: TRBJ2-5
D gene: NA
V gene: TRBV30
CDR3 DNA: TGTGCCTGGAGTGTACAGGGAGGAGAGACCCAGTACTTC
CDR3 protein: CAWSVQGGETQYF

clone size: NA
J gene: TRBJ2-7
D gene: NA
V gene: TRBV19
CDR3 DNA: TGTGCCAGTAGTAGAGTATTCACTGGGGATTACGAGCAGTACTTC
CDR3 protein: CASSRVFTGDYEQYF

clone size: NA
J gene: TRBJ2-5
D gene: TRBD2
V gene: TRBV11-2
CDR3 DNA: TGTGCCAGCAGCTTGACGCTAGCGGGAGGGCCCGCCAAAGAGACCCAGTACTTC
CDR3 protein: CASSLTLAGGPAKETQYF

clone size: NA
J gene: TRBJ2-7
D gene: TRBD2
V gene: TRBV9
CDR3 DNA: TGTGCCAGCAGCGTGTCTCCGACTAGCGCAGACTACGAGCAGTACTTC
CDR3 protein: CASSVSPTSADYEQYF

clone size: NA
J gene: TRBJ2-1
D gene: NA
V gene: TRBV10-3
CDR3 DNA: TGTGCCATCAGTGAGTCTCCGACAGCCAACAATGAGCAGTTCTTC
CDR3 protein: CAISESPTANNEQFF

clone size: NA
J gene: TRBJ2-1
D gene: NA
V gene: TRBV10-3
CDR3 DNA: TGTGCCATCAGTGAGAGGGCAGACCCCTACAATGAGCAGTTCTTC
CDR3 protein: CAISERADPYNEQFF

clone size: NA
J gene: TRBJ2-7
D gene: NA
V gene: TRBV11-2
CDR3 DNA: TGTGCCAGCAGCACCCCGAAACGCTTCTACGAGCAGTACTTC
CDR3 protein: CASSTPKRFYEQYF

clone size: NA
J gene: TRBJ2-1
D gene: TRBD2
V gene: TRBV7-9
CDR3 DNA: TGTGCCAGCAGCGGAGGACTAGCGGGAGGTCATGAGCAGTTCTTC
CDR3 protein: CASSGGLAGGHEQFF

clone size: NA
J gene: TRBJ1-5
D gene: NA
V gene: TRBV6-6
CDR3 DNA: TGTGCCAGCAGTCAGGGAGGGAGCAATCAGCCCCAGCATTTT
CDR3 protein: CASSQGGSNQPQHF

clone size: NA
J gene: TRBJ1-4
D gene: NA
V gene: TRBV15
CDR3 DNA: TGTGCCACCAGCAGGGACAGAACAAATGAAAAACTGTTTTTT
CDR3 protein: CATSRDRTNEKLFF

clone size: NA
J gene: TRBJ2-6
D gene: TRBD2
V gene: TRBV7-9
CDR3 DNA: TGTGCCAGCAGCGCGACTAGCGGGAGTCGTGGGGCCAACGTCCTGACTTTC
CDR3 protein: CASSATSGSRGANVLTF

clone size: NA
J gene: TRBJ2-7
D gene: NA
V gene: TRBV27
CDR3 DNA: TGTGCCAGCAGTTCCCTGGACAAGCTCGCCTACGAGCAGTACTTC
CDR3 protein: CASSSLDKLAYEQYF

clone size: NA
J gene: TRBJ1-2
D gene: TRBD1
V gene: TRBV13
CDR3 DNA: TGTGCCAGCAGCTTAAGCAGGGGACAGTATGGCTACACCTTC
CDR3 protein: CASSLSRGQYGYTF

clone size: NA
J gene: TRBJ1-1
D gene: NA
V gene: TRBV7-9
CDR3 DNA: TGTGCCAGCACCGATTTCCGACAGGTCCAGAACACTGAAGCTTTCTTT
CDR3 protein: CASTDFRQVQNTEAFF

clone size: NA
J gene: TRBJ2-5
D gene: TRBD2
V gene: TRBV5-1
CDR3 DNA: TGCGCCAGCGCCGCGGGAGGGCCGACAAAAGAGACCCAGTACTTC
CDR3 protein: CASAAGGPTKETQYF

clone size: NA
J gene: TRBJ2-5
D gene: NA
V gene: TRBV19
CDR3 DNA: TGTGCCAGTAGTATCGGCGGGACGGCTCAAGAGACCCAGTACTTC
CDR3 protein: CASSIGGTAQETQYF

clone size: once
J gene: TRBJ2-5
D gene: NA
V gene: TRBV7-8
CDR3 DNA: TGTGCCAGCAGCTTAGTCAGTGAGACCCAGTACTTC
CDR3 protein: CASSLVSETQYF

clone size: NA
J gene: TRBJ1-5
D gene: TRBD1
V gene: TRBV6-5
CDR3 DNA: TGTGCCAGCCGCGACAGGGGGCTTAGCAATCAGCCCCAGCATTTT
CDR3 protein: CASRDRGLSNQPQHF

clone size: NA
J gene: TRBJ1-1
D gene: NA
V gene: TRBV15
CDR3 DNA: TGTGCCACCAGCAGAGAAAGGACACTCATGAACACTGAAGCTTTCTTT
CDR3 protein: CATSRERTLMNTEAFF

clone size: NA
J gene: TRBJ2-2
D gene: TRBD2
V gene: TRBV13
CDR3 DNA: TGTGCCAGCAGCTTGGATACTAGCGGGGGTTACACCGGGGAGCTGTTTTTT
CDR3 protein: CASSLDTSGGYTGELFF

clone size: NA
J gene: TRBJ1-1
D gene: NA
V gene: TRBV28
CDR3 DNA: TGTGCCAGCTCTCCCGGGACACCGTACACTGAAGCTTTCTTT
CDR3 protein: CASSPGTPYTEAFF

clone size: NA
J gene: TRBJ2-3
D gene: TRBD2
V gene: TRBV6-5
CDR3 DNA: TGTGCCAGCAGAAGGGGAGGGAGGGCCGATACGCAGTATTTT
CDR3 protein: CASRRGGRADTQYF

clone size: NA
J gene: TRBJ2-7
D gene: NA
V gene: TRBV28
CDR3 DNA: TGTGCCACCAAAGGGCCGGGGCCCTACGAGCAGTACTTC
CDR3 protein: CATKGPGPYEQYF

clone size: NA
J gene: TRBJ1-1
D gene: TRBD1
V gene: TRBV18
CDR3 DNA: TGTGCCAGCTCACCGGTAGGGGGCGGGCACACTGAAGCTTTCTTT
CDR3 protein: CASSPVGGGHTEAFF

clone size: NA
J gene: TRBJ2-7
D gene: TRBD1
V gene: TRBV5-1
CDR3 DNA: TGCGCCAGCAGCTTGGTGGGGACAGGGGCCTCCTACGAGCAGTACTTC
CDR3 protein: CASSLVGTGASYEQYF

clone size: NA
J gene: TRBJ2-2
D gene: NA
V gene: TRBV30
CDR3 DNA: TGTGCCTGGAGTGTAATTACTTCCGGGACAATCGGGGAGCTGTTTTTT
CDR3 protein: CAWSVITSGTIGELFF

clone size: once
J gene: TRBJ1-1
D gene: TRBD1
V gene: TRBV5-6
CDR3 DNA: TGTGCCAGCAGCTTGGGGGACAGCGGGTCGAAAGCTTTCTTT
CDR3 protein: CASSLGDSGSKAFF

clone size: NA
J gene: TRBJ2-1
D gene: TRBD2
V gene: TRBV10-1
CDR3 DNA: TGCGCCAGCAGTGAGAGGCCTAGCGGGAGAGCTGAGCAGTTCTTC
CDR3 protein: CASSERPSGRAEQFF

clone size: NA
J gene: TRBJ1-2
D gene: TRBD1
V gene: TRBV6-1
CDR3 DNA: TGTGCCAGCAGGGGACAGGGGATGATATATGGCTACACCTTC
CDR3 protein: CASRGQGMIYGYTF

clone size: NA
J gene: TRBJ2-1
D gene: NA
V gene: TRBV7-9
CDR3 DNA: TGTGCCAGCAGCATCGAAACGCGGCAGTTCTTC
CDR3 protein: CASSIETRQFF

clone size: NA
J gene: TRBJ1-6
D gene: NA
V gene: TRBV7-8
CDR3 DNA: TGTGCCAGCAGCATAGACAGGCTCGGAAATTCACCCCTCCACTTT
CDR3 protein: CASSIDRLGNSPLHF

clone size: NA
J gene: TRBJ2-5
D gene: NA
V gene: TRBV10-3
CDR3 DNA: TGTGCCATCAGTGGCCACCAAGAGACCCAGTACTTC
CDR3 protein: CAISGHQETQYF

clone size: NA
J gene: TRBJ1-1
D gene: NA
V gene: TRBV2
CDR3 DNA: TGTGCCAGCAGTCTTGAGTGGGGTATCGGAGCTTTCTTT
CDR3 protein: CASSLEWGIGAFF

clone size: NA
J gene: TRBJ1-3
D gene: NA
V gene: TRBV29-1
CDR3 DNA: TGCAGCGCCGAGGTGGGAAGTGGAAACACCATATATTTT
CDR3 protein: CSAEVGSGNTIYF

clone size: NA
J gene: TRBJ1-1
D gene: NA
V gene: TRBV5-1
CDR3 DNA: TGCGCCAGCAGTTTCGACAGATTGAACACTGAAGCTTTCTTT
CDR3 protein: CASSFDRLNTEAFF

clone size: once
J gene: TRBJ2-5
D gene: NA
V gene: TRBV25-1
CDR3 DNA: TGTGCCAGCAGTGAATGGCTTCGCGAGGGAGAGACCCAGTACTTC
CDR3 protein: CASSEWLREGETQYF

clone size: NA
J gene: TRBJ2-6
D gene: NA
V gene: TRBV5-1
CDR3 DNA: TGCGCCAGCAGCTCTGGGACGAGCTCGTCTGGGGCCAACGTCCTGACTTTC
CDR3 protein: CASSSGTSSSGANVLTF

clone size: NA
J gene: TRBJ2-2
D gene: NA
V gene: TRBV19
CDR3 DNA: TGTGCCACTGCCCTTGAGAACAGGAATAACGGGGAGCTGTTTTTT
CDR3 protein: CATALENRNNGELFF

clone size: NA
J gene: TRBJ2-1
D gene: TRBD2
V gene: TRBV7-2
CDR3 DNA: TGTGCCAGCAGCTTAGCGGGACTAGCTACGGATGAGCAGTTCTTC
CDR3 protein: CASSLAGLATDEQFF

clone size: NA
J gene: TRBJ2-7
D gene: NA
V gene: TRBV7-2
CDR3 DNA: TGTGCCAGCAGCTTCCTTGGGTACGAGCAGTACTTC
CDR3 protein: CASSFLGYEQYF

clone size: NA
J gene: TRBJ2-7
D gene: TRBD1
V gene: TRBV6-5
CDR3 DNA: TGTGCCAGCAGTTACTCATGGACAGGGACCTACGAGCAGTACTTC
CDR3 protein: CASSYSWTGTYEQYF

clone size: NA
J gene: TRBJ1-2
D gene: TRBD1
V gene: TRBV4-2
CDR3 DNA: TGTGCCAGCAGCCCAGAAGAGAGGGACAGCCGTGGCTACACCTTC
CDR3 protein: CASSPEERDSRGYTF